This T cell receptor beta chain derives from a study of OX40 agonist ivuxolimab in advanced cancers. Overall study: The dose-escalation cohort was over 65% male, with a mean age of around 60 years, ranging about 23 to 90. Three patients, one with hepatocellular carcinoma and two with cutaneous melanoma, responded partially. Study-wide results and limits: Among T cells, CD8+ cells averaged more expanded clones than CD4+ cells.

Autoimmune disease history or systemic immunosuppression meant exclusion. Repertoires were generated with immunoSEQ multiplex PCR, while TCRdb's copy carries only in-frame clones and drops some. The sample gives about 73,000 clones, around 90% of which show up once; roughly 0.56% is in the top ten. Notes on this clone: Its antigen is unidentified.

Losses at the gene ends were 4 bases for V and 0 bases for J; bases not matched to a gene: 4. CDR3 length: 15 residues. CDR1 is SGHVS, CDR2 FNYEAQ, per germline. The V gene is TRBV7-6, the J gene TRBJ2-7, with 9 nucleotides matching TRBD2. The TCR originated in an adult with an advanced solid tumor such as melanoma, head and neck, liver or kidney cancer. This sample comprised CD4+ or CD8+ T cells sorted from blood, obtained in a trial of the OX40 agonist ivuxolimab. The CDR3 spells CASSSLAGSSYEQYF. CDR3 sequence (DNA): TGTGCCAGCAGCTCTCTAGCGGGGAGCTCCTACGAGCAGTACTTC.